The next 18 T cell receptor beta chains were all read from a single sample in a study of cytomegalovirus exposure and HLA in healthy donors. PCR amplification relied on 60 Vbeta primers (plus 13 Jbeta primers). The table came from immunoSEQ multiplex PCR; TCRdb's copy has only in-frame clones and leaves some out. The table lists fewer than 90,000 clones, roughly three quarters of them singletons. The sequencing sample was made of PBMCs. The receptor source for this set is a male donor in good health and CMV-seronegative.

The chain employs TRBV5-4 and TRBJ1-1; the match to TRBD1 covers 8 bases. The V gene end was trimmed by 10 bases and the J gene end by 6 bases; junction bases not matched to a gene: 5. Germline V gene sequence: CDR1 SGHNT, CDR2 YYREEE (reference sequence). The CDR3 has 11 amino acids. CDR3 DNA sequence: TGTGCCGCTGGACAGGGATCTGAAGCTTTCTTT. Encoded protein: CAAGQGSEAFF.

The CDR3 reads CASSLAGGPDNEQFF. The CDR3 coding sequence is TGCGCCAGCAGCTTGGCCGGGGGGCCCGACAATGAGCAGTTCTTC. This rearrangement joins TRBV5-1 to TRBJ2-1; the D gene is possibly TRBD2 (7 bases). Germline assignment: CDR1 SGHRS and CDR2 YFSETQ. The CDR3 spans 15 residues. V lost 0 bases to trimming and J lost 5 bases, with 12 bases between them.

A single count supports this clone. The chain uses TRBV10-2 and TRBJ2-3; 9 nucleotides align to TRBD2. Germline V CDR1 and CDR2: WSHSY, SAAADI. The trim removed 6 bases at V and 2 bases at J, leaving 6 bases unmatched. CDR3 length: 15 amino acids. The CDR3 region is CASRLTSGNTDTQYF. In DNA form, the CDR3 reads TGCGCCAGCAGATTGACTAGCGGAAACACAGATACGCAGTATTTT.

The J gene is TRBJ2-5, the V gene TRBV7-9; the match to TRBD1 covers 9 bases. Germline V gives CDR1 SEHNR, CDR2 FQNEAQ (reference sequence). V lost 4 bases to trimming and J lost 5 bases; unmatched junction nucleotides: 11. This CDR3 has 16 residues. In nucleotides, the CDR3 is TGTGCCAGCAGCTCGAACAGGGGGCAAAGGTTGGAGACCCAGTACTTC. It encodes CASSSNRGQRLETQYF.

The chain has TRBV19 and TRBJ2-2, with D uncertain. CDR3 length: 13 residues. The germline V and J ends were trimmed by 5 bases and 7 bases, with 11 bases remaining between them. CDR1 and CDR2 from the germline V gene are LNHDA and SQIVND (reference sequence). CDR3 region: CASSRGEIGELFF. The CDR3 coding sequence is TGTGCCAGTAGTCGAGGTGAGATCGGGGAGCTGTTTTTT.

The rearrangement joins TRBV9 to TRBJ1-1; 9 bases line up with TRBD1. This CDR3 has 21 amino acids. The germline V gene encodes CDR1 SGDLS and CDR2 YYNGEE. With V trimmed by 3 bases and J by 0 bases, 21 bases remained unmatched. The CDR3 here is CASSGTPGQGPPMDLNTEAFF. In DNA form, the CDR3 reads TGTGCCAGCAGCGGGACCCCGGGACAGGGACCCCCAATGGATCTGAACACTGAAGCTTTCTTT.

Here the CDR3 DNA reads TGTGCCAGCAGAACCCGACAGGTGCTCTCTGGAAACACCATATATTTT. Protein sequence: CASRTRQVLSGNTIYF. V gene TRBV6-7 combines with J gene TRBJ1-3, with D possibly TRBD1 on 6 matching bases. TRBV6-7 is known as an ORF, though its function is uncertain. Between the trimmed V and J ends, which lost 6 bases and 0 bases, there was a span of 15 bases. CDR3 length: 16 residues.

The chain couples TRBV7-6 to TRBJ1-6, with 9 positions matching TRBD1. Looked up from germline, CDR1 is SGHVS and CDR2 is FNYEAQ. The ends lost 3 bases at V and 6 bases at J; junction bases unmatched: 6. The CDR3 has 16 amino acids. CDR3 in DNA: TGTGCCAGCAGCTTGGAACCGGGACAGGGTAATTCACCCCTCCACTTT. It translates to CASSLEPGQGNSPLHF.

This clone was found a few times. The chain carries TRBV5-6 and TRBJ1-6, with 9 bases that match TRBD1. This CDR3 spans 16 amino acids. From germline, CDR1 is SGHDT and CDR2 YYEEEE. The V segment lost 2 bases and the J segment 7 bases; nucleotides outside the gene matches: 7. The CDR3: CASSLEGDRVNSPLHF. DNA for the CDR3: TGTGCCAGCAGCTTAGAGGGGGACAGGGTCAATTCACCCCTCCACTTT.

The rearrangement uses TRBV7-2 and TRBJ2-7, with TRBD1 identical over 8 bases. This CDR3 is built from 15 residues. CDR1 and CDR2 from the germline V gene are SGHTA and FQGNSA. V lost 5 bases, J lost 3 bases, and 9 bases stayed unmatched. The CDR3 bases are TGTGCCAGCAGCCAGGGTACTGGACAGGGCTACGAGCAGTACTTC. Its translation is CASSQGTGQGYEQYF.

The chain has TRBV28 and TRBJ2-1, with TRBD2 as a possible D gene (5 bases). V dropped 3 bases and J dropped 7 bases, with 10 bases sitting between them. The CDR3 contains 13 residues. Germline CDR1 MDHEN, CDR2 SYDVKM. The CDR3 DNA reads as TGTGCCAGCAGTTTTTCCCGCGGGAATGAGCAGTTCTTC. Amino acids: CASSFSRGNEQFF.

This sequence joins TRBV30 and TRBJ2-3; tentatively, D is TRBD2 (5 bases). Germline V CDR1 and CDR2: GTSNPN, SVGIG (reference sequence). The CDR3 sequence is 13 residues long. V shed 5 bases and J shed 2 bases, with 11 bases lying between them. The CDR3 DNA follows: TGTGCCTGGGGCCCCGGGGTCACAGATACGCAGTATTTT. Translation: CAWGPGVTDTQYF. The full variable domain, its missing parts supplied by reference TRBV30 and TRBJ2-3, is SQTIHQWPATLVQPVGSPLSLECTVEGTSNPNLYWYRQAAGRGLQLLFYSVGIGQISSEVPQNLSASRPQDRQFILSSKKLLLSDSGFYLCAWGPGVTDTQYFGPGTRLTVL.

This chain links TRBV4-3 with TRBJ2-6; D gene unclear. The ends were cut back, 0 bases at V and 1 base at J, with 10 bases in the middle. This CDR3 is built from 17 residues. Germline assignment: CDR1 LGHNA and CDR2 YSLEER. CDR3 region: CASSQDHLRSGANVLTF. CDR3 in DNA: TGCGCCAGCAGCCAAGATCACCTACGATCTGGGGCCAACGTCCTGACTTTC.

This chain connects TRBV27 to TRBJ1-1, with TRBD1 matching over 7 bases. Germline lookup yields CDR1 MNHEY and CDR2 SMNVEV (reference sequence). J was trimmed by 4 bases and V by 3 bases; bases with no gene match: 14. The CDR3 runs to 17 residues. In DNA, the CDR3 is TGTGCCAGCAGTTTGGTAGGGTGGGGGACAGAGGGCACTGAAGCTTTCTTT. This codes for CASSLVGWGTEGTEAFF.

This clone showed up just once. The chain carries TRBV2 and TRBJ2-1; D might be TRBD2 (6 bases). The CDR3 is 15 residues long. Trimming cost V 6 bases and J 2 bases, with 14 bases left between them. Germline-derived CDR1 and CDR2 are SNHLY and FYNNEI. The CDR3 nucleotides are TGTGCCAGCAGCCGGGAGAAGAGCACCTACAATGAGCAGTTCTTC. The encoded protein is CASSREKSTYNEQFF.

The genes are TRBV7-8 and TRBJ1-1, with 8 positions matching TRBD1. With 1 base clipped from V and 9 bases from J, the junction kept 4 bases outside the gene matches. CDR3 length: 13 amino acids. Germline V gene sequence: CDR1 SGHVS, CDR2 FQNEAQ. For the CDR3, the DNA is TGTGCCAGCAGCTTAGTTGCAGGGGGCAAAGCTTTCTTT. Translated, it gives CASSLVAGGKAFF.

The chain employs TRBV5-1 and TRBJ1-2; TRBD1 matches at 8 bases. V gave up 2 bases and J gave up 6 bases; unmatched junction bases: 6. The CDR3 has 14 amino acids. Germline lookup yields CDR1 SGHRS and CDR2 YFSETQ. For the CDR3, the DNA is TGCGCCAGCAGCTTCGAAGGACAGGGTAATGGCTACACCTTC. Encoded protein: CASSFEGQGNGYTF.

The J gene is TRBJ2-3, the V gene TRBV28; 9 nucleotides agree with TRBD1. Germline V gene sequence: CDR1 MDHEN, CDR2 SYDVKM. J lost 4 bases, V lost 10 bases, and 6 bases had no gene match. The CDR3 consists of 13 residues. The chain's CDR3 is CATADRGADTQYF. DNA for the CDR3: TGTGCCACCGCGGACAGGGGTGCAGATACGCAGTATTTT.